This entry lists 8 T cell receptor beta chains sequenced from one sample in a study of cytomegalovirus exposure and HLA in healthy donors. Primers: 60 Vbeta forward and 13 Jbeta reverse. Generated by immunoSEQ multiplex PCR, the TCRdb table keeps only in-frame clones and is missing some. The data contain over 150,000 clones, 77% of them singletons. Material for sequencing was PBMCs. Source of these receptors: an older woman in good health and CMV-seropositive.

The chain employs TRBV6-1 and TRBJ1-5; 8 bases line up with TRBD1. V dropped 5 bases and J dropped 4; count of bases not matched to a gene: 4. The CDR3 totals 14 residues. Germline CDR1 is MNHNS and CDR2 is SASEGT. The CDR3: CASSSGQGNQPQHF. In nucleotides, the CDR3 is TGTGCCAGCAGTTCAGGACAGGGTAATCAGCCCCAGCATTTT.

CDR3 bases: TGCGCCAGCAGCTTGGCCGAGACGGGCCTAGCAATCCTCCACTTT. Its protein is CASSLAETGLAILHF. The chain combines TRBV5-1 with TRBJ1-6; D gene ambiguous. The CDR3 is made up of 15 amino acids. CDR1 and CDR2 (germline): SGHRS, YFSETQ. Deletions cut 0 bases from V and 15 bases from J, with 19 bases between.

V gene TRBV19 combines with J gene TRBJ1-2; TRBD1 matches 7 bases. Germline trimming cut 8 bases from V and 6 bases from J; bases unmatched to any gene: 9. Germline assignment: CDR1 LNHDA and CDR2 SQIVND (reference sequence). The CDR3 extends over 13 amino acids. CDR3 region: CASAKGAADGYTF. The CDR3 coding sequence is TGTGCCAGTGCCAAGGGGGCAGCGGATGGCTACACCTTC. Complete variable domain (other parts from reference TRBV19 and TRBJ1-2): DGGITQSPKYLFRKEGQNVTLSCEQNLNHDAMYWYRQDPGQGLRLIYYSQIVNDFQKGDIAEGYSVSREKKESFPLTVTSAQKNPTAFYLCASAKGAADGYTFGSGTRLTVV.

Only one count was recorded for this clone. The CDR3 here is CASSPNSEAFF. The CDR3 DNA sequence: TGTGCCAGCAGTCCCAATAGTGAAGCTTTCTTT. This rearrangement joins TRBV28 to TRBJ1-1; no firm D call. The CDR3 extends over 11 amino acids. Between the trimmed V and J ends, which lost 5 bases and 7 bases, there was a span of 8 bases. CDR1 and CDR2 (germline): MDHEN, SYDVKM.

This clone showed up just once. CDR3 DNA: TGCGCCAGCAGTCAATCACCCACTAGCGGGGGAGAGCAGTTCTTC. It encodes CASSQSPTSGGEQFF. The rearrangement uses TRBV23-1 and TRBJ2-1, with 11 bases that match TRBD2. TRBV23-1 is given ORF status, its function remaining uncertain. The CDR3 consists of 15 residues. V lost 0 bases and J lost 10; bases outside the gene matches: 5.

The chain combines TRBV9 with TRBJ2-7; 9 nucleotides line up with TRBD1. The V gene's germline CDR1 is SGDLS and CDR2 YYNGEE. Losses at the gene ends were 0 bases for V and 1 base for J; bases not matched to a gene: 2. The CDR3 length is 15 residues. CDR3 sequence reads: CASSVDGTGSYEQYF. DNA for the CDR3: TGTGCCAGCAGCGTAGATGGGACAGGGTCCTACGAGCAGTACTTC.

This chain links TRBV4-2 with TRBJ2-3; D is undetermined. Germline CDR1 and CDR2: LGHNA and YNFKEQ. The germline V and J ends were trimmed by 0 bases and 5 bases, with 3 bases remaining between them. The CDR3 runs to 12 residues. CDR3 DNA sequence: TGTGCCAGCAGCCAAGATATAGATACGCAGTATTTT. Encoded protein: CASSQDIDTQYF.

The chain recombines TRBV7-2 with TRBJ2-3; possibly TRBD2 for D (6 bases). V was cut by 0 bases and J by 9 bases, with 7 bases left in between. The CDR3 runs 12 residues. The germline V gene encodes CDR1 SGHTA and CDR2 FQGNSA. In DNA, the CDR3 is TGTGCCAGCAGCTTAGCGCGGGAAACGCAGTATTTT. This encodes CASSLARETQYF.